This paragraph covers one T cell receptor beta chain sequence. Its specificity is unknown. A multiplex PCR was run with 60 Vbeta primers and 13 Jbeta primers. The protocol was immunoSEQ multiplex PCR, while the TCRdb copy is restricted to in-frame clones and leaves out a portion. Found here are about 140,000 clones, approximately 80% of them singletons; the top ten hold 1.8%. These data belong to a study of cytomegalovirus exposure and HLA in healthy donors. Study-level information: Across a few hundred genotyped donors, roughly 80% landed in the Caucasian-associated ancestry cluster.

This CDR3 contains 15 residues. Germline CDR1 is MGHDK and CDR2 is SYGVNS. V dropped 3 bases and J dropped 1; count of bases not matched to a gene: 5. Regarding the study as a whole: In a later analysis, TCR beta V- and J-gene trimming showed a link to a missense DCLRE1C variant. Roughly even sequencing depth across donors was the assumption behind the presence/absence analyses.

The receptor was isolated from a man aged 40-55 years in good health and CMV-seronegative. Material for sequencing was PBMCs. V usage is TRBV25-1 and J usage is TRBJ2-5; 7 bases agree with TRBD2. CDR3 sequence: CASSDWGLPQETQYF. The CDR3 DNA reads TGTGCCAGCAGTGACTGGGGACTACCCCAAGAGACCCAGTACTTC.